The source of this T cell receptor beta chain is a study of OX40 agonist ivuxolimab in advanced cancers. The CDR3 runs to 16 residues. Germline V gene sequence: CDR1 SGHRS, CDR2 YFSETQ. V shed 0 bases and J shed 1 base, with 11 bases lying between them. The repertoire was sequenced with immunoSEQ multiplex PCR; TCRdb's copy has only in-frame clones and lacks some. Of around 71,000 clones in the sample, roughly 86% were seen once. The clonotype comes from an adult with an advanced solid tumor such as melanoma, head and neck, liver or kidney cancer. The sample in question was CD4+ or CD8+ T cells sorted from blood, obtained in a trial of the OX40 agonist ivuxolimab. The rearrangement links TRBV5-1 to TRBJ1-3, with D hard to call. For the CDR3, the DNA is TGCGCCAGCAGCTTGGCAAGCCCCATTTCTGGAAACACCATATATTTT. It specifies CASSLASPISGNTIYF.